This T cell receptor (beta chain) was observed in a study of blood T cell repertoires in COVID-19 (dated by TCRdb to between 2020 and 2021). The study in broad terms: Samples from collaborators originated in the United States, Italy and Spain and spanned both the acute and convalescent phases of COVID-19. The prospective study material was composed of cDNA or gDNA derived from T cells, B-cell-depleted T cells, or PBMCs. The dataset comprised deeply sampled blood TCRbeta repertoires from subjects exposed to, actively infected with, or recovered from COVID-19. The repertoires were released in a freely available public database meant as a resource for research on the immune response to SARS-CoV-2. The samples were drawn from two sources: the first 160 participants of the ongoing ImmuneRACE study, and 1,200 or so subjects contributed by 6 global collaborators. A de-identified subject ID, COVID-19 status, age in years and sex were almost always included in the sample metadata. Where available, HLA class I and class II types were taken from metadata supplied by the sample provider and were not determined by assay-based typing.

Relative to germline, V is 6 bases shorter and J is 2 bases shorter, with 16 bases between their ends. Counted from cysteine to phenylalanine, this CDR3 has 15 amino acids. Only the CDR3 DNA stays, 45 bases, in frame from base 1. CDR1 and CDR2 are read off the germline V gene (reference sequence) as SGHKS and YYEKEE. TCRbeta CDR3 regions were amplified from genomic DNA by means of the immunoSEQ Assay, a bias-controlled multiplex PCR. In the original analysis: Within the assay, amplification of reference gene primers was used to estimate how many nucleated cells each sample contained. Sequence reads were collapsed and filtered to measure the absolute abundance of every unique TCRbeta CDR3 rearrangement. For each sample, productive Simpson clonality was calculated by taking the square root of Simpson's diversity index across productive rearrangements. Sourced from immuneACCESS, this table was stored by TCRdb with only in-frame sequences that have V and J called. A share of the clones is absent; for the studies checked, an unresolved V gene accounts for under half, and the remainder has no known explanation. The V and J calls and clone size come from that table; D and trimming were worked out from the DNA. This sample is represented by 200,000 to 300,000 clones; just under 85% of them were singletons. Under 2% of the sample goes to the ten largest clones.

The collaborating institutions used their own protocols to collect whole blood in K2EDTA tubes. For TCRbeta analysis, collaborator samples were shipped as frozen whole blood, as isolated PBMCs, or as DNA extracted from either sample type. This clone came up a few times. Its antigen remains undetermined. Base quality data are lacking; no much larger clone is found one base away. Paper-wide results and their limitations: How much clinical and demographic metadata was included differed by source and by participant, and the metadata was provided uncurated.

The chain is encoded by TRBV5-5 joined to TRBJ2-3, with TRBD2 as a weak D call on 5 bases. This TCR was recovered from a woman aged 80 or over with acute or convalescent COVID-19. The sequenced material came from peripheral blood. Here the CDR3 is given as CASISGVGNTDTQYF. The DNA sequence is TGTGCCAGCATTAGTGGGGTCGGGAACACAGATACGCAGTATTTT. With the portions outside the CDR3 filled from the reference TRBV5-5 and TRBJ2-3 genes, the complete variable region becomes DAGVTQSPTHLIKTRGQQVTLRCSPISGHKSVSWYQQVLGQGPQFIFQYYEKEERGRGNFPDRFSARQFPNYSSELNVNALLLGDSALYLCASISGVGNTDTQYFGPGTRLTVL.